These T cell receptor beta chains were read from a single sample in a study of blood T cell repertoires in COVID-19. Sequenced by immunoSEQ multiplex PCR; TCRdb stores in-frame clones only, minus some. The sample includes 140,000 to 150,000 clones, about 87% of them seen just once. Sequenced: peripheral blood. The source of these receptors is a woman aged 45-65 years with acute or convalescent COVID-19. Both conserved end residues are part of each CDR3. A D gene is named only where the DNA matches it firmly. Clone size appears in some rows only: once, few, many, or a class for an expanded clone.

V	J	D	size	DNA	CDR3
TRBV30	TRBJ1-2	TRBD1	-	TGTGCCTGGGACAGGGGCTTTAGCTACACCTTC	CAWDRGFSYTF
TRBV7-9	TRBJ1-4	-	-	TGTGCCAGCAGCTCATCTGACCGGGATGAAAAACTGTTTTTT	CASSSSDRDEKLFF
TRBV3-1/TRBV3-2	TRBJ2-5	TRBD2	-	TGTGCCAGCAACCAGTTAGCGGGAGGGAGGGAGACCCAGTACTTC	CASNQLAGGRETQYF
TRBV18	TRBJ2-5	-	-	TGTGCCAGCTCACCATCTAGGAGCCAAGAGACCCAGTACTTC	CASSPSRSQETQYF
TRBV4-2	TRBJ2-7	TRBD2	-	TGTGCCAGCAGCCAAGAACTAGCGGGGGGGCCTTGGGAGCAGTACTTC	CASSQELAGGPWEQYF
TRBV5-5	TRBJ1-4	-	-	TGTGCCAGCAGCATGGGGGAGGTGGGGAATGAAAAACTGTTTTTT	CASSMGEVGNEKLFF
TRBV19	TRBJ1-4	TRBD1	-	TGTGCCAGTAGCCCGACAGGGACTGAAAAACTGTTTTTT	CASSPTGTEKLFF
TRBV5-6	TRBJ2-7	TRBD1	-	TGTGCCAGCAGCGGAAAAGGACAGGGTTTCGGCGAGCAGTACTTC	CASSGKGQGFGEQYF
TRBV5-1	TRBJ1-1	TRBD1	-	TGCGCCAGCAGCCCGGGACAGGGGACCCTCCACACTGAAGCTTTCTTT	CASSPGQGTLHTEAFF
TRBV10-3	TRBJ2-2	-	-	TGTGCCATCAGTGTTGTTCAGGGGTTGAGTACCGGGGAGCTGTTTTTT	CAISVVQGLSTGELFF
TRBV19	TRBJ1-2	TRBD1	-	TGTGCCAGTAGTTCCTCAGGGGGCGTTCTTGGGGATGGCTACACCTTC	CASSSSGGVLGDGYTF
TRBV4-1	TRBJ2-3	TRBD2	once	TGCGCCAGCAGCCAAGGGGCGGGGGGGCAAATAGATACGCAGTATTTT	CASSQGAGGQIDTQYF
TRBV5-4	TRBJ1-2	TRBD1	-	TGTGCCAGCAGTCGGACCGGGACAGGGAACTATGGCTACACCTTC	CASSRTGTGNYGYTF
TRBV19	TRBJ2-1	TRBD2	-	TGTGCCAGTAGTAGGACTAGCGTGGTCAATGAGCAGTTCTTC	CASSRTSVVNEQFF
TRBV7-8	TRBJ1-1	TRBD1	-	TGTGCCAGCAGCTCTCGGACAGGAAGGACCACTGAAGCTTTCTTT	CASSSRTGRTTEAFF
TRBV11-2	TRBJ2-7	TRBD2	-	TGTGCCAGCAGCTTTAGGGGACTAGCGGGATACGAGCAGTACTTC	CASSFRGLAGYEQYF
TRBV30	TRBJ2-7	-	-	TGTGCCTGGAGTCTAGAGTTTACAAGCGAGCAGTACTTC	CAWSLEFTSEQYF
TRBV11-2	TRBJ2-3	TRBD2	few	TGTGCCAGCAGCTCAGGGACTAGCGTTGATACGCAGTATTTT	CASSSGTSVDTQYF
TRBV4-1	TRBJ1-3	-	-	TGCGCCAGCAGCCAAGTGGGCAGGGGAGCTGGAAACACCATATATTTT	CASSQVGRGAGNTIYF
TRBV5-6	TRBJ1-1	-	-	TGTGCCAGCAGCATCCAGGGGTACCTGAACACTGAAGCTTTCTTT	CASSIQGYLNTEAFF
TRBV5-4	TRBJ1-5	-	few	TGTGCCAGCAGCTCCGGTCCTCTCCCTAATCAGCCCCAGCATTTT	CASSSGPLPNQPQHF
TRBV3-1/TRBV3-2	TRBJ2-7	-	-	TGTGCCAGCAGCCAACGACACCTCTACGAGCAGTACTTC	CASSQRHLYEQYF
TRBV5-1	TRBJ1-1	-	-	TGCGCCAGCAGCTTGGGAGACAGTGAAGCTTTCTTT	CASSLGDSEAFF
TRBV30	TRBJ1-3	TRBD1	-	TGTGCCTGGGGACGAAGAGGGACAGTCTCTGGAAACACCATATATTTT	CAWGRRGTVSGNTIYF
TRBV5-1	TRBJ2-7	TRBD2	-	TGCGCCAGCAGCTTGGTGCGGGAGAGCTACGAGCAGTACTTC	CASSLVRESYEQYF
TRBV11-2	TRBJ1-6	-	-	TGTGCCAGCAGCTTAGATCACGGGGTTTCACCCCTCCACTTT	CASSLDHGVSPLHF
TRBV7-2	TRBJ1-5	-	-	TGTGCCAGCAGCTTAGCGGCAGGGATTAGCAATCAGCCCCAGCATTTT	CASSLAAGISNQPQHF
TRBV11-3	TRBJ2-5	-	-	TGTGCCAGCAGCTTAAGCGGGCAGCGGGACCAAGAGACCCAGTACTTC	CASSLSGQRDQETQYF
TRBV5-1	TRBJ2-5	-	-	TGCGCCAGCAGCTTGAGCGGGTCGTTTAGAGAGACCCAGTACTTC	CASSLSGSFRETQYF
TRBV19	TRBJ2-3	-	-	TGTGCCAGTAGCCGTGAGTGGACGCAGTATTTT	CASSREWTQYF
TRBV6-5	TRBJ2-7	TRBD2	-	TGTGCCACCATTATTCTGTCGGGAGGACCCTACGAGCAGTACTTC	CATIILSGGPYEQYF
TRBV7-7	TRBJ2-3	TRBD2	-	TGTGCCAGCAGCGCCGGACCTAGCGGGAGGGCCGTAGATACGCAGTATTTT	CASSAGPSGRAVDTQYF
TRBV2	TRBJ1-1	-	once	TGTGCCAGCAGTAGGAGGGTGAACACTGAAGCTTTCTTT	CASSRRVNTEAFF
TRBV15	TRBJ1-1	TRBD1	-	TGTGCCACCAGCAGAGTAGCAGGGGGCAAGGCTGAAGCTTTCTTT	CATSRVAGGKAEAFF
TRBV9	TRBJ1-6	TRBD1	-	TGTGCCAGCAGCGGGAGACAGGGGGCGAATTCACCCCTCCACTTT	CASSGRQGANSPLHF
TRBV6-1	TRBJ1-5	-	-	TGTGCCAGCAGTGAAGAGGTCAGGGTTCCTCAGCCCCAGCATTTT	CASSEEVRVPQPQHF
TRBV30	TRBJ1-6	-	-	TGTGCCTGCCCTAGCGACTCACACAAAAGCCCTTTTCCACCCCTCCACTTT	CACPSDSHKSPFPPLHF
TRBV11-2	TRBJ2-4	TRBD1	-	TGTGCCAGCAGCCCGACCTCCCCCGGGACAGGGGGTCGCATTCAGTACTTC	CASSPTSPGTGGRIQYF